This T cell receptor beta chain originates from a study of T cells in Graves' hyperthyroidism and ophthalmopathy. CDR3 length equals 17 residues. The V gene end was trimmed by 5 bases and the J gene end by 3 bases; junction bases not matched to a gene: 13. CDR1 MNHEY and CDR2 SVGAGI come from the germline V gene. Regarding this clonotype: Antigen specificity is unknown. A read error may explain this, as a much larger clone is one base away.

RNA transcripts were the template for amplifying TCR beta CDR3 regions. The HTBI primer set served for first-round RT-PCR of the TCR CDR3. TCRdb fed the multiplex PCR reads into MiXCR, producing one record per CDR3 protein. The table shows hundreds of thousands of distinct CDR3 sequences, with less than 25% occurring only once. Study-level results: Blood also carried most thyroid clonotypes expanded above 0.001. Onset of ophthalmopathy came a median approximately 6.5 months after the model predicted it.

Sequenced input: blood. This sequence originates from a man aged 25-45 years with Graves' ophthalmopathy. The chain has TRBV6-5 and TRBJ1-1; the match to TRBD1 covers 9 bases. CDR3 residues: CASSILTGTGWHTEAFF. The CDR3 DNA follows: TGTGCCAGCAGTATACTAACCGGGACAGGGTGGCACACTGAAGCTTTCTTT.